Included here is one TCR beta chain sequence, with context. The table came from immunoSEQ multiplex PCR; TCRdb's copy has only in-frame clones and leaves some out. This table has some 30,000 clones, around 90% appearing once. These data are taken from a study of T cells in localized non-small cell lung cancer. V was pared by 4 bases and J by 2 bases, with 12 bases between. The CDR3 length is 14 residues. The germline V gene encodes CDR1 SGHAT and CDR2 FQNNGV. The receptor comes from a man aged 40-75 years with stage III lung adenocarcinoma. The sample here was peripheral blood mononuclear cells, taken before any cancer treatment. This chain links TRBV11-2 with TRBJ2-7; D is possibly TRBD1 (5 bases). The CDR3 spells CASSSDSSTYEQYF. CDR3 nucleotide sequence: TGTGCCAGCAGCTCCGACAGTTCCACCTACGAGCAGTACTTC. Based on the CDR3 plus reference TRBV11-2 and TRBJ2-7, the full variable domain is EAGVAQSPRYKIIEKRQSVAFWCNPISGHATLYWYQQILGQGPKLLIQFQNNGVVDDSQLPKDRFSAERLKGVDSTLKIQPAKLEDSAVYLCASSSDSSTYEQYFGPGTRLTVT.